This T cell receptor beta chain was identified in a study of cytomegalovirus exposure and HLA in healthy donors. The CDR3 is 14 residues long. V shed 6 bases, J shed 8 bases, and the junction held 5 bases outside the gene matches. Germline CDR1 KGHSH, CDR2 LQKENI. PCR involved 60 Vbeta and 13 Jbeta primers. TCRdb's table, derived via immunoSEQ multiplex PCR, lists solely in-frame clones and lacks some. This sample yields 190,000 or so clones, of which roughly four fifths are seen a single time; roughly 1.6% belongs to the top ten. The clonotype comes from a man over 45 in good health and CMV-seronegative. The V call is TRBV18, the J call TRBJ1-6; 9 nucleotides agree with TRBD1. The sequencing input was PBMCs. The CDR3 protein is CASSPRDRDSPLHF. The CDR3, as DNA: TGTGCCAGCTCGCCAAGGGACAGGGATTCACCCCTCCACTTT.